This T cell receptor beta chain was captured in a study of T-cell reconstitution after alpha-beta-depleted transplantation in children. General study findings and limits: One year after transplant, T-cell counts and diversity came mostly from newly produced T cells. Approximately two months post-transplant, alpha-beta T cells reportedly originated from several hundred expanded graft clones. The high TCRbeta diversity at day 60 in some patients came from surviving recipient T cells and thymic progenitors.

Using unique molecular identifiers, the investigators prepared the TCRbeta library. TCRdb itself ran the PCR reads through MiXCR, one entry per CDR3 protein. The sample yields 450,000 to 550,000 distinct CDR3 sequences, 9.5% to 12% seen once. This clonotype was detected many times. Its matching antigen is unknown. After removal of 3 bases from V and 10 bases from J, the junction contained 6 bases not matched to a gene. Germline CDR1 is SGHVS and CDR2 is FQNEAQ. The CDR3 runs to 13 residues. The material sequenced was PBMCs, mostly from graft donor cells, taken 180 days after TCRalphabeta/CD19-depleted stem cell transplant. The origin of this receptor is a female patient between 2 and 15 years old who had a stem cell transplant for aplastic anemia, so the T cells may come from the graft donor. This chain connects TRBV7-8 to TRBJ2-1, with 7 bases identical to TRBD2. CDR3 residues: CASSFSGLREQFF. For the CDR3, the DNA is TGTGCCAGCAGCTTTTCGGGACTACGGGAGCAGTTCTTC.